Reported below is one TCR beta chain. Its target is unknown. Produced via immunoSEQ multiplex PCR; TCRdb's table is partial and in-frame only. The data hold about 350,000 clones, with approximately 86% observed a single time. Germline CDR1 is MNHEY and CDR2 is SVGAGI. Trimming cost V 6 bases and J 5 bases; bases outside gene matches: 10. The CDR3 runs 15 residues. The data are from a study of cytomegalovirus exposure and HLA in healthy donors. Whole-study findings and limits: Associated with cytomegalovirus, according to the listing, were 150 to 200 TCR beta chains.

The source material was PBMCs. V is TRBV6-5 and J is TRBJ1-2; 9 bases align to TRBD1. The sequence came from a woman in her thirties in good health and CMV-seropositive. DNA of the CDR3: TGTGCCAGCAGACTACCCCGACAGGGGGGGTATGGCTACACCTTC. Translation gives CASRLPRQGGYGYTF.